The subject of this entry is one TCR beta chain. This receptor's antigen is unknown. No clone much larger than this one lies a single base away; base qualities are absent. The entry originates in a study of blood T cell repertoires in COVID-19 (dated by TCRdb to 2020 to 2021). Regarding the research as a whole: Samples covering the acute and convalescent phases of COVID-19 were provided by collaborators in the United States, Italy and Spain. The prospective study material was composed of cDNA or gDNA derived from T cells, B-cell-depleted T cells, or PBMCs. Deeply sampled blood TCRbeta repertoires from subjects exposed to, actively infected with, or recovered from COVID-19 were included in the dataset. The repertoires were released in a freely available public database intended as a resource for research on the immune response to SARS-CoV-2. The samples were drawn from the first 160 participants of the ongoing ImmuneRACE study and from roughly 1,300 subjects provided by 6 global collaborators. Nearly every sample came with metadata listing a de-identified subject ID, COVID-19 status, age in years and sex. Where available, HLA class I and class II types were taken from metadata supplied by the sample provider and were not determined by assay-based typing. Summary of the overall study and its limitations: Clinical and demographic metadata were provided uncurated, with the amount varying by source and participant.

TCRbeta CDR3 regions were amplified from genomic DNA by means of the immunoSEQ Assay, a bias-controlled multiplex PCR. In the paper's pipeline: The number of nucleated cells in each sample was estimated by amplification of reference gene primers within the assay. Sequence reads were collapsed and filtered to measure the absolute abundance of every unique TCRbeta CDR3 rearrangement. For each sample, productive Simpson clonality was calculated as the square root of Simpson's diversity index across productive rearrangements. The clones in this table, taken by TCRdb from immuneACCESS, are in-frame only. Not every clone is retained; where verified, under half of the shortfall comes from an unresolved V gene, and the cause of the rest is unknown. V and J calls and clone size are as listed in that table; D and trimming were resolved from the DNA. The sample table holds some 60,000 clones, of which approximately 90% were seen once. Of the sample, approximately 1.6% is held by the ten largest clones.

The collaborating institutions used their own protocols to collect whole blood in K2EDTA tubes. For TCRbeta analysis, collaborators shipped samples as frozen whole blood, isolated PBMCs, or DNA extracted from either of those sample types. The germline V gene provides CDR1 KGHSH and CDR2 LQKENI. The trim is 6 bases for V and 8 bases for J, with a gap of 16 bases between the germline ends. Including the terminal cysteine and phenylalanine, the CDR3 comprises 13 residues. Kept here is only the CDR3 DNA, which spans 39 bases and is read in frame from base 1. The sequenced material came from peripheral blood. The TCR originated in a human donor in a cohort sampled during active COVID-19. Recombination joined TRBV18 with TRBJ1-1; no D gene can be assigned with confidence. The CDR3 protein sequence reads: CASSPERRAEAFF. Read as DNA, the sequence is TGTGCCAGCTCCCCAGAGCGGAGGGCCGAAGCTTTCTTT.